Presented here are 27 T cell receptor beta chains from one specimen sequenced in a study of cytomegalovirus exposure and HLA in healthy donors. This PCR relied on a set of 60 Vbeta primers and 13 Jbeta primers. Profiled with immunoSEQ multiplex PCR; TCRdb holds only in-frame clones, not every one. The profile shows about 160,000 clones, about 80% of them singletons. Input material: PBMCs. These TCRs come from a woman aged 45 to 65 in good health and CMV-seronegative.

V usage is TRBV15 and J usage is TRBJ2-7, with D hard to call. Trimming shortened V by 5 bases and J by 2 bases, and 10 bases separated the two germline ends. The germline V gene has CDR1 LNHNV and CDR2 YYDKDF (reference sequence). There are 13 residues in the CDR3. CDR3 DNA sequence: TGTGCCACCAGCCCCGGAGTCGCCTACGAGCAGTACTTC. It translates to CATSPGVAYEQYF. The whole variable domain, filled in from reference TRBV15 and TRBJ2-7, reads DAMVIQNPRYQVTQFGKPVTLSCSQTLNHNVMYWYQQKSSQAPKLLFHYYDKDFNNEADTPDNFQSRRPNTSFCFLDIRSPGLGDTAMYLCATSPGVAYEQYFGPGTRLTVT.

This chain joins TRBV7-9 and TRBJ2-5; 9 bases are a match to TRBD2. Germline V gene data show CDR1 as SEHNR and CDR2 as FQNEAQ (reference sequence). Trimming at V came to 4 bases and at J to 2 bases, leaving 8 bases not matched to a gene. This CDR3 spans 16 amino acids. CDR3 sequence: CASSSLGAGGQETQYF. As DNA, the CDR3 is TGTGCCAGCAGCTCCCTTGGAGCGGGAGGTCAAGAGACCCAGTACTTC. The full variable domain, completed using reference TRBV7-9 and TRBJ2-5, is DTGVSQNPRHKITKRGQNVTFRCDPISEHNRLYWYRQTLGQGPEFLTYFQNEAQLEKSRLLSDRFSAERPKGSFSTLEIQRTEQGDSAMYLCASSSLGAGGQETQYFGPGTRLLVL.

V usage is TRBV2 and J usage is TRBJ1-5, with no clear D. Germline lookup yields CDR1 SNHLY and CDR2 FYNNEI. The CDR3 loop spans 14 amino acids. V was shortened by 9 bases and J by 1 base, with 13 bases between the two germline ends. This CDR3 reads CASGELLSNQPQHF. The CDR3 DNA reads TGTGCCAGTGGTGAGTTACTAAGCAATCAGCCCCAGCATTTT.

This chain links TRBV29-1 with TRBJ2-7; D not certain. V was trimmed by 4 bases and J by 0 bases, leaving 10 bases between them. The CDR3 consists of 13 residues. CDR1 is SQVTM and CDR2 is ANQGSEA in the germline V gene. The CDR3 DNA reads as TGCAGCGTTGCTGGCAGAACCTCCTACGAGCAGTACTTC. Translated: CSVAGRTSYEQYF.

This chain uses TRBV7-3 with TRBJ1-5; 7 bases align to TRBD1. Trimming at V came to 2 bases and at J to 2 bases, leaving 3 bases not matched to a gene. Germline V gene lookup returns CDR1 SGHTA and CDR2 FQGTGA. The CDR3 length is 15 residues. The CDR3 sequence is CASSLAGGGNQPQHF. The CDR3 DNA is TGTGCCAGCAGCTTAGCAGGGGGTGGCAATCAGCCCCAGCATTTT. The variable domain in full, completed from reference TRBV7-3 and TRBJ1-5, reads GAGVSQTPSNKVTEKGKYVELRCDPISGHTALYWYRQSLGQGPEFLIYFQGTGAADDSGLPNDRFFAVRPEGSVSTLKIQRTERGDSAVYLCASSLAGGGNQPQHFGDGTRLSIL.

V usage is TRBV5-1 and J usage is TRBJ2-2; weak D call: TRBD2 (6 bases). Germline V gene sequence: CDR1 SGHRS, CDR2 YFSETQ. Trimming stripped 3 bases from V and 1 base from J, with 10 bases between. CDR3 size: 15 residues. CDR3: CASSSFSGNTGELFF. The CDR3 coding sequence is TGCGCCAGCAGCTCGTTTAGCGGGAACACCGGGGAGCTGTTTTTT.

The genes are TRBV6-6 and TRBJ1-3; no definite D call. V lost 6 bases to trimming and J lost 4 bases, with 4 bases between them. This CDR3 is 11 amino acids long. From germline, CDR1 is MNHNY and CDR2 SVGAGI (reference sequence). CDR3 nucleotide sequence: TGTGCCAGCAGCACAGGAAACACCATATATTTT. Encoded protein: CASSTGNTIYF.

The chain uses TRBV5-4 and TRBJ1-2; TRBD1 matches 7 bases. J lost 6 bases, V lost 0 bases, and 8 bases had no gene match. The V gene's germline CDR1 is SGHNT and CDR2 YYREEE (reference sequence). This CDR3 has 15 residues. The chain's CDR3 is CASSLDQTGKDGYTF. The DNA of the CDR3 is TGTGCCAGCAGCTTGGATCAGACAGGGAAAGATGGCTACACCTTC. The whole variable domain, filled in from reference TRBV5-4 and TRBJ1-2, reads ETGVTQSPTHLIKTRGQQVTLRCSSQSGHNTVSWYQQALGQGPQFIFQYYREEENGRGNFPPRFSGLQFPNYSSELNVNALELDDSALYLCASSLDQTGKDGYTFGSGTRLTVV.

The J gene is TRBJ2-2, the V gene TRBV28; TRBD1 matches at 7 bases. The CDR3 loop spans 15 amino acids. J gave up 4 bases and V 3 bases, and 5 bases lay outside the gene matches. Germline V lookup: CDR1 MDHEN, CDR2 SYDVKM. The CDR3 nucleotides read TGTGCCAGCAGTTTCGGAGACAGGGCCACCGGGGAGCTGTTTTTT. Amino acid sequence: CASSFGDRATGELFF.

The J gene is TRBJ1-4, the V gene TRBV19; 9 bases fit TRBD1. After removal of 10 bases from V and 0 bases from J, the junction contained 3 bases not matched to a gene. This CDR3 has 14 amino acids. Per germline, CDR1 LNHDA and CDR2 SQIVND (reference sequence). The CDR3 region is CATTGGATNEKLFF. For the CDR3, the DNA is TGTGCCACAACAGGGGGCGCAACTAATGAAAAACTGTTTTTT.

V gene TRBV9 combines with J gene TRBJ1-3; 7 bases line up with TRBD1. J gave up 2 bases and V 6 bases, and 8 bases lay outside the gene matches. Germline V gene sequence: CDR1 SGDLS, CDR2 YYNGEE. The CDR3 length is 15 residues. The CDR3 loop reads CASTLTGDTGNTIYF. The CDR3, as DNA: TGTGCCAGCACCTTAACAGGGGACACTGGAAACACCATATATTTT.

The rearrangement links TRBV20-1 to TRBJ2-1; D remains ambiguous. In germline, CDR1 is DFQATT, CDR2 SNEGSKA (reference sequence). Trimming pared 6 bases from V and 7 bases from J, leaving 7 bases between. The CDR3 length is 10 residues. The CDR3 here is CSAKSNEQFF. DNA of the CDR3: TGCAGTGCGAAGAGTAATGAGCAGTTCTTC.

Only one count was recorded for this clone. The rearrangement joins TRBV6-6 to TRBJ1-2; unclear D gene. Germline lookup yields CDR1 MNHNY and CDR2 SVGAGI (reference sequence). V gave up 0 bases and J gave up 7 bases, with 9 bases separating them. The CDR3 covers 13 residues. CDR3 DNA sequence: TGTGCCAGCAGTTACTCGGATGGGAGTGGCTACACCTTC. It translates to CASSYSDGSGYTF.

This clone has just a few counts. The chain carries TRBV5-4 and TRBJ2-2; a weak D match, TRBD1 (5 bases). V was shortened by 9 bases and J by 5 bases, with 17 bases between the two germline ends. CDR1 SGHNT and CDR2 YYREEE come from the germline V gene (reference sequence). The CDR3 has 14 amino acids. The CDR3 DNA is TGTGCCACCCAGGGTGACGAATGGACCGGGGAGCTGTTTTTT. As protein: CATQGDEWTGELFF.

V and J are TRBV19 and TRBJ1-5; TRBD1 agrees at 9 bases. CDR3 size: 15 residues. V shed 7 bases and J 1 base; nucleotides not matched to a gene: 5. Per the germline V gene, CDR1 is LNHDA and CDR2 is SQIVND (reference sequence). For the CDR3, the DNA is TGTGCCAGTAATCAGGACAGGGGAAGCAATCAGCCCCAGCATTTT. Its translation: CASNQDRGSNQPQHF. Full variable domain (outside the CDR3, taken from reference TRBV19 and TRBJ1-5): DGGITQSPKYLFRKEGQNVTLSCEQNLNHDAMYWYRQDPGQGLRLIYYSQIVNDFQKGDIAEGYSVSREKKESFPLTVTSAQKNPTAFYLCASNQDRGSNQPQHFGDGTRLSIL.

The chain links TRBV7-2 to TRBJ2-3; the D gene is possibly TRBD1 (6 bases). Germline CDR1 SGHTA, CDR2 FQGNSA. This CDR3 comprises 14 residues. The V end lost 1 base, the J end lost 5 bases, and 10 bases lay between the germline ends. The CDR3 nucleotides read TGTGCCAGCAGCTTAGACAGGGTAGTAGATACGCAGTATTTT. Its protein is CASSLDRVVDTQYF.

This chain connects TRBV19 to TRBJ1-1, with D perhaps TRBD1 (6 bases). The CDR3 has 14 residues. The germline V gene encodes CDR1 LNHDA and CDR2 SQIVND (reference sequence). V lost 5 bases to trimming and J lost 3 bases, with 13 bases between them. The CDR3 protein is CASSSNRVYTEAFF. CDR3 sequence (DNA): TGTGCCAGTAGTTCTAACAGGGTATACACTGAAGCTTTCTTT.

J is TRBJ2-7 and V is TRBV6-1; 7 bases agree with TRBD1. Germline assignment: CDR1 MNHNS and CDR2 SASEGT. CDR3 length: 14 residues. With 6 bases clipped from V and 7 bases from J, the junction kept 12 bases outside the gene matches. The CDR3 coding sequence is TGTGCCAGCAGAGGGATGCCAGGGGGTGGTGAGCAGTACTTC. Protein: CASRGMPGGGEQYF.

The chain carries TRBV29-1 and TRBJ1-1; 8 bases map to TRBD1. The CDR3 sequence is 12 residues long. Germline V CDR1 and CDR2: SQVTM, ANQGSEA. Unmatched junction bases numbered 2, after V lost 3 bases and J lost 5 bases. The chain's CDR3 is CSVDRTGTEAFF. CDR3 DNA: TGCAGCGTTGATCGGACAGGGACTGAAGCTTTCTTT.

The V call is TRBV19, the J call TRBJ1-5; TRBD1 matches 10 bases. CDR3 length: 14 amino acids. From germline, CDR1 is LNHDA and CDR2 SQIVND (reference sequence). The junction had 7 bases not matched to a gene; V was cut back by 7 bases and J by 7 bases. CDR3: CASTGQGYGQPQHF. CDR3 nucleotide sequence: TGTGCCAGTACGGGACAGGGGTACGGACAGCCCCAGCATTTT.

The chain combines TRBV4-3 with TRBJ2-7; 9 positions agree with TRBD2. Germline trimming cut 2 bases from V and 2 bases from J; bases unmatched to any gene: 7. The CDR3 has 16 amino acids. Germline V lookup: CDR1 LGHNA, CDR2 YSLEER. The CDR3 is CASSQIGTSTTYEQYF. The CDR3, as DNA: TGCGCCAGCAGCCAAATCGGGACTAGCACGACCTACGAGCAGTACTTC.

This chain joins TRBV4-1 and TRBJ2-1; 8 bases align to TRBD2. The CDR3 extends over 16 amino acids. V lost 7 bases and J lost 0; bases outside the gene matches: 8. Per germline, CDR1 MGHRA and CDR2 YSYEKL. CDR3 region: CASNPGTRSSYNEQFF. CDR3 DNA: TGCGCCAGCAACCCCGGGACTAGGAGCTCCTACAATGAGCAGTTCTTC.

The V call is TRBV9, the J call TRBJ2-4, with D possibly being TRBD2 (5 bases). The germline V gene encodes CDR1 SGDLS and CDR2 YYNGEE. Trimming removed 0 bases from V and 1 base from J, with 8 bases in between. CDR3 size: 15 residues. DNA of the CDR3: TGTGCCAGCAGCGTAGGCTCGGGGGCCAAAAACATTCAGTACTTC. This translates into CASSVGSGAKNIQYF.

The J gene is TRBJ1-1, the V gene TRBV7-9; 8 nucleotides agree with TRBD1. The V gene's germline CDR1 is SEHNR and CDR2 FQNEAQ (reference sequence). The V segment lost 7 bases and the J segment 3 bases; nucleotides outside the gene matches: 13. The CDR3 loop spans 16 amino acids. CDR3 protein: CASTGGRGPLYTEAFF. The DNA of the CDR3 is TGTGCCAGCACCGGTGGCAGGGGGCCCCTGTACACTGAAGCTTTCTTT.

The gene calls are TRBV4-3 and TRBJ2-2; D remains unclear. The V gene's germline CDR1 is LGHNA and CDR2 YSLEER. The CDR3 runs to 14 residues. V gave up 4 bases and J gave up 5 bases, with 11 bases separating them. The CDR3 sequence is CASSPHKSTGELFF. CDR3 coding DNA: TGCGCCAGCAGCCCTCACAAATCTACCGGGGAGCTGTTTTTT.

The chain couples TRBV28 to TRBJ2-7, with D possibly matching TRBD2 (5 bases). The CDR3 runs to 13 residues. From germline, CDR1 is MDHEN and CDR2 SYDVKM. Trimming removed 2 bases at V and 4 bases at J, with 9 bases between. In DNA form, the CDR3 reads TGTGCCAGCAGTTTAGGGTGGGAGTACGAGCAGTACTTC. This sequence encodes CASSLGWEYEQYF.

The chain has TRBV30 and TRBJ2-1; no clear D. V was cut by 2 bases and J by 7 bases, with 6 bases left in between. The CDR3 is 11 amino acids. Germline V gene data show CDR1 as GTSNPN and CDR2 as SVGIG (reference sequence). CDR3 DNA: TGTGCCTGGAGTACATTAAATGAGCAGTTCTTC. Its protein product is CAWSTLNEQFF.